This T cell receptor beta chain appears in the sequencing data of a study of identical twins. TCRdb re-called the 5' RACE reads through MiXCR, storing one row per CDR3 protein. The sample holds about 220,000 distinct CDR3 sequences; less than 9.5% are singletons and the top ten take over 4.5%. With 5 bases removed from V and 8 bases from J, the gap between germline ends came to 18 bases. The germline CDR1 and CDR2 sequences are MNHNS and SASEGT. The CDR3 extends over 14 amino acids. This receptor was obtained from a woman younger than 35 in good health. V usage is TRBV6-1 and J usage is TRBJ1-2, with a weak D call TRBD1 (6 bases). The sequencing sample was made of memory (CD45RO+) T cells sorted from blood. The CDR3 DNA reads as TGTGCCAGCAGTACGAGACAGGATGTCTGGGGCTACACCTTC. Amino acids: CASSTRQDVWGYTF.